This TCR beta chain stems from a study of OX40 agonist ivuxolimab in advanced cancers. Assay used: immunoSEQ multiplex PCR; TCRdb lists only in-frame clones, some missing. Seen here are 98,000 or so clones, nearly 90% observed once, and the top ten hold approximately 0.35%. V shed 3 bases and J shed 5 bases, with 13 bases lying between them. CDR1 is MDHEN, CDR2 SYDVKM, per germline. The CDR3 totals 14 residues. Findings of the study overall: Compared with others, partial responders at 0.1-3.0 mg/kg displayed clonal expansion among the lowest. CD4+ and CD8+ blood T cells expanded clonally by week 6 at 0.1 to 3.0 mg/kg.

A note on this clone: The antigen remains undetermined.

The sequencing used CD4+ or CD8+ T cells sorted from blood, collected in a trial of the OX40 agonist ivuxolimab. This rearrangement joins TRBV28 to TRBJ2-5, with D unresolved. The origin of this receptor is an adult with an advanced solid tumor such as melanoma, head and neck, liver or kidney cancer. CDR3 protein: CASSLNGFGETQYF. The CDR3, as DNA: TGTGCCAGCAGTTTGAACGGATTCGGGGAGACCCAGTACTTC.